One and the same sample provided the 2 T cell receptor beta chains below, sequenced in a study of T cells in Graves' hyperthyroidism and ophthalmopathy. Using RNA transcripts as the source, TCR beta CDR3 regions were amplified. TCR CDR3 underwent first-round RT-PCR with the HTBI primer set. Via MiXCR, TCRdb re-called the multiplex PCR reads, giving one row per CDR3 protein. Seen here are under 650,000 distinct CDR3 sequences, 15% to 20% observed once, and the top ten hold 3.8%. Sequencing was carried out using blood. The receptors shown here come from a woman under 40 with Graves' hyperthyroidism.

This clonotype has ten or more counts. V is TRBV4-2 and J is TRBJ2-7; 11 bases are shared with TRBD2. Looked up from germline, CDR1 is LGHNA and CDR2 is YNFKEQ. CDR3 length: 16 residues. Trimming cost V 1 base and J 5 bases; bases outside gene matches: 7. Here the CDR3 reads CASSQGTTSGIDEQYF. DNA of the CDR3: TGTGCCAGCAGCCAAGGCACGACTAGCGGGATTGACGAGCAGTACTTC.

This clonotype was counted only a few times. The chain has TRBV14 and TRBJ2-7; D ambiguous. The CDR3 has 16 amino acids. The germline V and J ends were trimmed by 1 base and 4 bases, with 17 bases remaining between them. Germline lookup yields CDR1 SGHDN and CDR2 FVKESK. CDR3 protein: CASSQGRARRLYEQYF. CDR3 bases: TGTGCCAGCAGCCAAGGTCGGGCCCGTAGATTATACGAGCAGTACTTC.